The sequence of this T cell receptor (beta chain) was determined in a study of CD8 T cells in Susac syndrome (dated by TCRdb to about 2019). Regarding the complete study: Among the sequenced Susac syndrome patients, six had clinically active disease and roughly 8 were in clinical remission. Clonality of the CD8+ T cell repertoire was compared between roughly 13 healthy donors, roughly 14 Susac syndrome patients and fewer than 16 multiple sclerosis patients. The study used repertoire sequencing to test whether antigen drove CD8+ T cell activation and differentiation in Susac syndrome. At blood withdrawal, Susac syndrome patients were therapy-naive, treated with corticosteroids (with IVIg additionally given to some), or treated with IVIg alone.

The research as a whole found: Around 15 Susac-specific public clones were identified in the total CD8+ repertoire, and five or six Susac-specific public clones were identified in the CD8+ TEMRA repertoire. The TCR sequencing and HLA analysis was acknowledged to have included a relatively small number of individuals. Susac syndrome CD8+ repertoires showed clonal expansion, highest in CD8+ TEMRA cells and greater in clinically active than remitting patients.

Remarks on this clonotype: It has no known antigen specificity. Qualities for individual bases were not recorded, and no much larger clone is one base off.

RNA was extracted using the RNeasy kit, and roughly 0.5 to 1 ug of the RNA was reverse transcribed with random hexamers. TCR beta CDR3 regions were amplified with the immunoSEQ multiplex PCR assay covering 54 Vbeta and 13 Jbeta segments. Bias from PCR amplification was corrected by using a synthetic template baseline for primer optimization and for computational correction. For the original study's pipeline: Reads were annotated to V, D and J genes per IMGT and analyzed with immunoSEQ Analyzer, keeping only productive sequences. To calculate clonality, Shannon entropy was normalized by log2 of the number of productive unique sequences and then subtracted from one. For each patient and control, public and private clones were evaluated among the 100 most prevalent clones. A clone was defined as Susac-specific if it was absent from the healthy and MS cohorts, from over a thousand published viral clones and from other ImmuneACCESS disease sequences. TCRdb handled the public reads itself, with Q25 trimming in fastp and clone calling in MiXCR, and kept productive beta chains. When rows share a CDR3 protein, they turn into one entry using the most common DNA and genes. The V and J calls and clone size come from TCRdb's table, not from the authors' own analysis. In this sample the table shows approximately 74,000 distinct CDR3 sequences, around 94% of which occur a single time. 0.85% to 1% of the sample lies in the top ten.

Peripheral blood CD8+ and CD4+ T cells from healthy donors, Susac syndrome patients and multiple sclerosis patients were profiled using high-throughput TCR beta sequencing. Recently defined diagnostic criteria for definite or probable disease were met by the Susac syndrome patients. CD8+ TEMRA cells were enriched by FACS, while bulk CD8+ and CD4+ T cells were purified by magnetic negative isolation. Blood was collected in EDTA tubes and processed within 24 hours, with PBMCs isolated through density gradient centrifugation. PBMCs intended for TCR sequencing were cryopreserved in liquid nitrogen and were subsequently thawed in a 37 degrees C water bath. Purity of sorted or isolated CD4+, CD8+ and CD8+ TEMRA cells was at least 90%. The CDR3 starts with the cysteine, ends with the phenylalanine, and has 13 residues. Only the CDR3 part of the read is kept: 39 bases, read in frame from the first base. The germline V gene supplies CDR1 MNHEY and CDR2 SVGEGT. The V and J ends are trimmed by 7 bases and 3 bases, leaving 10 bases between them.

The chain employs TRBV6-2 or TRBV6-3 and TRBJ1-5; tentative D gene TRBD1, with 5 bases matching. The specimen sequenced was CD8+ T cells from PBMCs. The source is a human donor with Susac syndrome. The DNA reads as follows: TGTGCCAGCACACAAGGGGACAATCAGCCCCAGCATTTT. Its protein is CASTQGDNQPQHF.